This TCR beta chain stems from a study of cytomegalovirus exposure and HLA in healthy donors (dated by TCRdb to 2016 to 2017). With respect to the entire study: According to an earlier analysis of 550 to 750 of the donors, 150 million to 200 million T cells yielded roughly 110 million unique TCR beta sequences and roughly 280 Gb of sequence data. Around 300 gigabases of sequencing data and approximately 93 million unique TCR sequences were included in an early release covering around 600 HLA-typed donors. The genetic ancestry cluster associated with self-reported Caucasian donors included around 76% of the 300 to 400 genotyped donors. The study aimed to test whether signatures of past pathogen exposure could be identified by cataloging public T cell receptors. Using immunosequencing, the study profiled T cell repertoires from fewer than 850 subjects and related those repertoires to cytomegalovirus serostatus. Along with the roughly 700-subject first cohort, a separate validation cohort of 120 different subjects was used. To predict cytomegalovirus infection status, the study brought together high-throughput TCR immunosequencing, statistical association of individual TCRs with disease status, and machine learning. A later analysis re-analyzed previously published TCR beta repertoires from approximately 670 donors and added high-resolution HLA genotyping to study TCR occurrence patterns. Rather than using new phenotypic data, the later analysis identified candidate immune exposures from TCR beta sequences and from how often those sequences occurred across donors. An earlier analysis of several hundred of the donors applied high-throughput TCR beta sequencing to assess whether each TCR beta V gene segment acted as functional or pseudogenic. Donor age, sex, ethnicity and CMV serostatus were compiled alongside the repertoire data. A later genetic analysis took genome-wide SNP genotypes for about three fifths of the roughly 670 donors and used that subset as a discovery cohort. Every discovery cohort repertoire had been produced on one sequencing platform. Both class I and class II loci were covered by HLA typing, at four-digit resolution. The number of donors typed differed by locus, with 629-630 for A, B, C, DRB1 and DQB1, around 500 for DQA1, 600 to 610 for DPA1, and some 450 for DPB1. Roughly 5 DR-DQ haplotypes were handled as single units for association and clustering because linkage in the cohort was strong. Across about 380 genotyped donors of the cohort, an average of about 240,000 unique TCR beta nucleotide sequences per donor were sequenced, and 15% to 20% of those sequences were non-productive.

Taken from cysteine to phenylalanine, the CDR3 has 16 residues. Kept here is only the CDR3 DNA, which spans 48 bases and is read in frame from base 1. V is pared back by 5 bases and J by 4 bases, with 19 bases lying between the germline termini. A note on this clone: Its cognate antigen has yet to be identified.

The study at large found these results: A few of the identified cytomegalovirus-associated TCR beta chains were confirmed in vitro to be specific for cytomegalovirus antigens. A further reported finding was that TCR beta sequences accurately predicted the HLA-A and HLA-B alleles for most subjects in the first cohort. In a later analysis, more than 15,000 TCR beta sequences were associated with specific HLA alleles at a false discovery rate of 0.05. A cluster of highly shared sequence variants was judged likely to be a technical artifact of the sequencing pipeline. HLA typing was unavailable for some donors at each locus, so association tests used only the typed subset. Several of the top co-occurrence clusters appeared to be linked to parvovirus B19, influenza, CMV and Epstein-Barr virus, according to a later analysis. A later analysis found that most CMV-associated TCR beta chains appeared HLA-restricted, with HLA associations seemingly driven largely by CMV exposure. The authors suggested that the approach could potentially be generalized to other disease states and immunological phenotypes. A later genetic analysis associated a missense DCLRE1C variant with V-gene and J-gene trimming of TCR beta chains, and an independent cohort replicated the association. Compared with equally common non-associated chains, HLA-associated TCR beta chains in a later analysis were more clonally expanded and had lower generation probabilities. Strong co-occurrence of HLA alleles, especially DR and DQ, made assigning TCR associations to individual alleles difficult. Broadly in line with IMGT annotations, most TCR beta V segments showed up in productive rearrangements about 87% or about 30% of the time in an earlier analysis of about 500 of the donors. Compared with the roughly 700-donor mean, donors in an Asian-associated ancestry cluster had fewer N-insertions in productive TCRs, according to a later genetic analysis. The classifier was reported to diagnose cytomegalovirus status with high specificity and sensitivity in both the original and validation cohorts. The study listed 150 to 200 TCR beta chains as associated with cytomegalovirus. For the cohort, immune exposure information was limited to CMV serostatus. Correlated functional status among segregating V segments might reflect linkage disequilibrium, but an unknown experimental factor could not be ruled out. Across donors, most TCR sequences were observed very rarely, whereas some public TCRs were present in many individuals. In a later analysis, TCR association rates were found to vary across HLA loci, with the most associated TCRs seen for DRB1 alleles and the fewest for HLA-C alleles. Only TCR beta chains were sequenced in this cohort, and the absence of alpha or paired-chain data limited detectable features. Because counts were too low, 15 to 20 rarely observed V segments, including chromosome 9 orphons, were excluded from the earlier analysis of a few hundred of the donors. Presence/absence analyses assumed roughly uniform sequencing depth across donors, an assumption that may not hold. The 87-base-pair reads could not distinguish some IMGT-functional V segments, including TRBV6-2 and TRBV6-3, so those segments were excluded.

Preparation of the library involved the immunoSEQ multiplex PCR assay. For the multiplex PCR, a mixture combining 60 forward primers for TCR Vbeta segments and 13 reverse primers for TCR Jbeta segments was used. The CDR3 region of rearranged TCR beta genes was amplified from genomic DNA by a multiplex PCR assay. The amplified TCR beta libraries were sequenced on the Illumina HiSeq System as 87-base-pair reads. As for the authors' bioinformatics: Across the 500 to 700 repertoires, a later analysis counted tens of millions of unique TCR beta chains, 9.5 million to 13 million of which were shared by at least two donors. Raw reads were error-corrected and collapsed into unique sequences by a nearest-neighbor algorithm in which closely related sequences were merged to remove PCR and sequencing errors. V, D and J gene segments were assigned by aligning CDR3 sequences to IMGT reference sequences. For a sequence to be retained, a match of at least six nucleotides to both a V gene segment and a J gene segment was required. A rearrangement was called productive if the CDR3 had no stop codons and remained in frame with V and J, and every other rearrangement was called non-productive. CDR3 was defined by IMGT convention, running from the second conserved V-encoded cysteine to the conserved J-encoded phenylalanine. In an earlier analysis of more than 550 of the donors, sequences lacking an unambiguous match to a single V gene segment were excluded. In an earlier analysis of about 590 of the donors, a V segment was called functional when productive rearrangements were above 56.7%, and segregating when the standard deviation between donors exceeded 5%. A statistical classification framework was developed to diagnose cytomegalovirus status using the catalog of TCR beta chain sequences. V and J gene assignment, in a later analysis, came from comparing TCR nucleotide sequences with IMGT/GENE-DB human TR gene sequences. A later analysis assigned CDR3 sequences and most-parsimonious VDJ recombination scenarios with the TCRdist pipeline. In a later analysis, each TCR beta chain was defined by its CDR3 amino acid sequence together with its V-gene family, and reads lacking a unique V-gene family were excluded. A later analysis removed 600 or so highly shared, low-generation-probability nucleotide sequences to deal with suspected cross-contamination and a sequencing artifact. In a later analysis, a clonal expansion index was calculated for each public chain from normalized within-repertoire ranks of inferred template counts. In a later analysis, generation probabilities were computed with a VDJ recombination model fitted to out-of-frame rearrangements, and the resulting probabilities were checked against IGoR. Hypergeometric tests were used in a later analysis to score TCR-TCR, TCR-HLA and TCR-CMV co-occurrence, with a repertoire-size bias correction applied to the TCR pairs. False discovery rates were estimated in a later analysis by permuting HLA or CMV assignments 20 times. In a later analysis, co-occurring TCRs were grouped using DBSCAN, with TCRdist sequence similarity added in when clustering inside HLA-allele-positive subsets. Co-occurrence clustering excluded repertoires with fewer than 30,000 or more than 120,000 public chains, plus five with anomalous nucleotide sharing. The clones in this table, taken by TCRdb from immuneACCESS, are in-frame only. Not every clone is retained; where verified, under half of the shortfall comes from an unresolved V gene, and the cause of the rest is unknown. The V and J calls and clone size come from that table; D and trimming were worked out from the DNA. The table for this sample shows approximately 110,000 clones. Jointly, the top ten make up 1% of the sample.

In total, 600 or so healthy bone marrow donors made up the cohort. All cohort members were sampled while nominally healthy, although unrecorded immune exposures were likely present. The donor tested CMV seronegative and was one of the 352 seronegative cohort members. A peripheral blood sample was provided by each donor, and peripheral blood mononuclear cells were used for TCR beta sequencing. The Qiagen DNeasy Blood Extraction Kit was used to extract genomic DNA from the blood cell samples. The sequence came from a man younger than 30 in good health and CMV-seronegative. The receptor chain draws on TRBV23-1 and TRBJ2-3; no D gene is confidently identified. TRBV23-1 is recorded as an ORF, its role being uncertain. Sequenced input: PBMCs. Here is the DNA: TGCGCCAGCAGTTTCGTGAATTCGGGTTATGCAGATACGCAGTATTTT. This sequence encodes CASSFVNSGYADTQYF.